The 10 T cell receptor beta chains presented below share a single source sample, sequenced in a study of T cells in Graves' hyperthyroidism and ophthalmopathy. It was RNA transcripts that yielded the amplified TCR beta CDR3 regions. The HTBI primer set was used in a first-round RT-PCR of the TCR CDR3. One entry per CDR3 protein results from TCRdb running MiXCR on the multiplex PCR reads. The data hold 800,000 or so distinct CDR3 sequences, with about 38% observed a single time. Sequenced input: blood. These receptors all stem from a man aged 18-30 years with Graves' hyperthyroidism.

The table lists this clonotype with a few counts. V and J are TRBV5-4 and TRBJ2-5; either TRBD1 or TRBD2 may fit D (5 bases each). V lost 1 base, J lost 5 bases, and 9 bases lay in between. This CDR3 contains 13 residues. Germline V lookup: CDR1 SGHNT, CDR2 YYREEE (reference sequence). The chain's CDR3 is CASSLWDGETQYF. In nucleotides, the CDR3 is TGTGCCAGCAGCTTGTGGGACGGGGAGACCCAGTACTTC.

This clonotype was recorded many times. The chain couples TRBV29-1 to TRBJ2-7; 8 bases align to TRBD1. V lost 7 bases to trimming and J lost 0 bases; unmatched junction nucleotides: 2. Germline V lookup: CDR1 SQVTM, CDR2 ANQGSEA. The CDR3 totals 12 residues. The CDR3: CSGQGSSYEQYF. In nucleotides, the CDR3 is TGCAGCGGACAGGGGAGCTCCTACGAGCAGTACTTC.

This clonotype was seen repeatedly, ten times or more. The CDR3 sequence is CATSYRGLTEAFF. CDR3 nucleotides: TGTGCCACCAGCTACAGGGGGCTCACTGAAGCTTTCTTT. The chain is built from TRBV15 and TRBJ1-1; 9 nucleotides align to TRBD1. With 5 bases clipped from V and 4 bases from J, the junction kept 2 bases outside the gene matches. The CDR3 loop spans 13 amino acids. Germline V gene sequence: CDR1 LNHNV, CDR2 YYDKDF (reference sequence).

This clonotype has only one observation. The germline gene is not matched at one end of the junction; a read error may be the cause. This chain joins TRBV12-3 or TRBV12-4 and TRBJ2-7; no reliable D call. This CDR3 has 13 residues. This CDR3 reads CASSLRAVLEQCF. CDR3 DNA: TGTGCCAGCAGTCTCCGGGCCGTCCTCGAGCAGTGCTTC.

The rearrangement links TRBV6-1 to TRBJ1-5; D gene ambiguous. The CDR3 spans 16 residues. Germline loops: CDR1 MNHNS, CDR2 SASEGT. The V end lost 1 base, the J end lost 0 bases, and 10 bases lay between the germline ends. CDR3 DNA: TGTGCCAGCAGTGAAGGGTCGGCACTTAGCAATCAGCCCCAGCATTTT. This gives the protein CASSEGSALSNQPQHF.

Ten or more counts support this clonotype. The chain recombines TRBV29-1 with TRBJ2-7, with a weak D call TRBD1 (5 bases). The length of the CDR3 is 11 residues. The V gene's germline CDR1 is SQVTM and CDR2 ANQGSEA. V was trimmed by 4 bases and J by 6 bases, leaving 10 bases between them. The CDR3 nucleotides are TGCAGCGTTGTTAGGGGTTCCGAGCAGTACTTC. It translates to CSVVRGSEQYF.

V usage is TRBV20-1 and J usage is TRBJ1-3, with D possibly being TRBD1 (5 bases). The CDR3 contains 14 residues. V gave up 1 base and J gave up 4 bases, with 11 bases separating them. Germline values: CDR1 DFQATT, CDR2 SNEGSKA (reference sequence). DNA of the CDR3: TGCAGTGCTAGAGTTATGGGGGTAGGAAACACCATATATTTT. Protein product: CSARVMGVGNTIYF.

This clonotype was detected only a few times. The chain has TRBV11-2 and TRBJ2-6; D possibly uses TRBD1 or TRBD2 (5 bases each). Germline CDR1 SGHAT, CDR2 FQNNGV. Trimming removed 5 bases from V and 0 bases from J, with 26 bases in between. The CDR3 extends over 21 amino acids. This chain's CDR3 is CASSREGSVLHLPSGANVLTF. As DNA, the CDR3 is TGTGCCAGCAGCCGAGAGGGGAGCGTGCTACACCTTCCCTCTGGGGCCAACGTCCTGACTTTC. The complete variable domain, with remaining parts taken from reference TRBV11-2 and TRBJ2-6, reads EAGVAQSPRYKIIEKRQSVAFWCNPISGHATLYWYQQILGQGPKLLIQFQNNGVVDDSQLPKDRFSAERLKGVDSTLKIQPAKLEDSAVYLCASSREGSVLHLPSGANVLTFGAGSRLTVL.

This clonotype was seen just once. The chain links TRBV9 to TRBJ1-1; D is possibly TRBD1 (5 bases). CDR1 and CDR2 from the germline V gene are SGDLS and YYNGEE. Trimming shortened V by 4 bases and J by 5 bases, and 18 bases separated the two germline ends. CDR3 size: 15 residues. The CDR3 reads CASSPYHGGGTEAFF. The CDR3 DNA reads TGTGCCAGCAGCCCCTATCACGGGGGGGGTACTGAAGCTTTCTTT.

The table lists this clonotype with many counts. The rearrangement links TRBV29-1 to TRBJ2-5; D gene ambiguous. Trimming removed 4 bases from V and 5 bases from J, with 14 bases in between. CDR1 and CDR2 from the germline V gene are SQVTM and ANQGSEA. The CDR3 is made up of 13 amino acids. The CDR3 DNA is TGCAGCGTTGCCTCGATTTTGGGCGAGACCCAGTACTTC. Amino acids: CSVASILGETQYF.